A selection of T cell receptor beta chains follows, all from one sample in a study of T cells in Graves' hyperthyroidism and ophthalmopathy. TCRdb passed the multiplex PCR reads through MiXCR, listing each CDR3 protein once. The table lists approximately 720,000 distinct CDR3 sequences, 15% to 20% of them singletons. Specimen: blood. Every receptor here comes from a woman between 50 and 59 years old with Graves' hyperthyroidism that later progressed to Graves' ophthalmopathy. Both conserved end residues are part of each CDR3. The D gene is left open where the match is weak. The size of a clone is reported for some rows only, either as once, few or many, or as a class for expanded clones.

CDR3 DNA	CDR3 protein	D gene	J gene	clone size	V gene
TGTGCCAGCAGCCAATTCTTTGGTGGGGCCAACGTCCTGACTTTC	CASSQFFGGANVLTF	-	TRBJ2-6	few	TRBV14
TGTGCCATCAGTGGGTCGAGGAACAGGGGGAACACTGAAGCTTTCTTT	CAISGSRNRGNTEAFF	TRBD1	TRBJ1-1	-	TRBV10-3
TGTGCCAGCAGCTTCCAGCGGGGGGACTACAATGAGCAGTTCTTC	CASSFQRGDYNEQFF	TRBD2	TRBJ2-1	many	TRBV11-3
TGTGCCAGCAGCCTTTTCGGGGGGGGGGCAGATACGCAGTATTTT	CASSLFGGGADTQYF	TRBD2	TRBJ2-3	-	TRBV27
TGTGCCAGCAGCTTAGAGGTGACAGGGGGTTACACAGATACGCAGTATTTT	CASSLEVTGGYTDTQYF	TRBD1	TRBJ2-3	few	TRBV11-2
TGCAGCGCCTTAACATACACTTATGGCTACACCTTC	CSALTYTYGYTF	-	TRBJ1-2	-	TRBV29-1
TGCAGTGCTAGCCACCGACAGAACACTGAAGCTTTCTTT	CSASHRQNTEAFF	-	TRBJ1-1	-	TRBV20-1
TGTGCCAGCAGTCCCGAGGGGATGGGCTATGGCTACACCTTC	CASSPEGMGYGYTF	-	TRBJ1-2	few	TRBV27
TGTGCCAGCAGAAAAAGTAGGAACACTGAAGCTTTCTTT	CASRKSRNTEAFF	-	TRBJ1-1	few	TRBV12-3/TRBV12-4
TGTGCCAGCAGCCCGGAGGCCAATCAGCCCCAGCATTTT	CASSPEANQPQHF	-	TRBJ1-5	-	TRBV7-9
TGCGCCAGCAGTTACAGGGATCTCGCTACCGAGCAGTACTTC	CASSYRDLATEQYF	-	TRBJ2-7	many	TRBV5-1
TGTGCCAGTACCAGGGACACGAAAAACATTCAGTACTTC	CASTRDTKNIQYF	-	TRBJ2-4	-	TRBV19
TGCGCCAGCAGTCAGAGCCCGAAGCCAGGGACTGAAGCTTTCTTT	CASSQSPKPGTEAFF	-	TRBJ1-1	few	TRBV4-1
TGCAGTGCTCTAGGACAGAAATGGTCTGGGGCCAACGTCCTGACTTTC	CSALGQKWSGANVLTF	-	TRBJ2-6	-	TRBV20-1
TGTGCCAGCAGCTTCACAGGGTCCAACACCGGGGAGCTGTTTTTT	CASSFTGSNTGELFF	-	TRBJ2-2	-	TRBV7-9
TGTGCCAGCTCACCAAGAAGTCTGAACACTGAAGCTTTCTTT	CASSPRSLNTEAFF	-	TRBJ1-1	many	TRBV18